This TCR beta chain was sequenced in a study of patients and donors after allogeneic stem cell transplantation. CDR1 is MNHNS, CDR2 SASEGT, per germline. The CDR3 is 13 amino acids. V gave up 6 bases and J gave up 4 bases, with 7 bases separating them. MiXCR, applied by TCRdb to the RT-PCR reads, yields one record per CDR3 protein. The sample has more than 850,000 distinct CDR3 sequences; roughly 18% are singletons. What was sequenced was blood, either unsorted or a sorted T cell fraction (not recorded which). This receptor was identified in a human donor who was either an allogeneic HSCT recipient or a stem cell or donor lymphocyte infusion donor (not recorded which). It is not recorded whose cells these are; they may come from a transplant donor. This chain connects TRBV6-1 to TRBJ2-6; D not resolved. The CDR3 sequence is CASRAVGANVLTF. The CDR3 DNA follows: TGTGCCAGCAGGGCTGTGGGGGCCAACGTCCTGACTTTC.